The clone carrying this T cell receptor (beta chain) was counted many times. The entry originates in a study of prognosis after radiotherapy for stage I lung cancer. Overall study: Patient ages ran from roughly 53 to 95, with a median of roughly 77 years, and the group had 10 to 15 men and several women.

Genomic DNA served as the source from which two-round multiplex PCR generated TCR beta CDR3 amplicons. Gene-specific primers for each TRBV and TRBJ gene drove first-round PCR. TCRdb re-analysed the multiplex PCR reads in MiXCR, keeping a single row per CDR3 protein. The sample comprises under 50,000 distinct CDR3 sequences, around a quarter of which are singletons, and 20% to 30% rests with the top ten. Per the germline V gene, CDR1 is ENHRY and CDR2 is SYGVKD. The CDR3 contains 13 residues. Trimming at V came to 10 bases and at J to 2 bases, leaving 5 bases not matched to a gene. This material consisted of PBMCs, taken before or after stereotactic body radiation therapy (not recorded which). The chain combines TRBV10-3 with TRBJ1-1, with 9 bases identical to TRBD1. This clonotype was sampled from a donor aged 50 or older with non-small cell lung cancer. The CDR3 spells CATGQGFNTEAFF. The CDR3 DNA sequence: TGTGCCACAGGACAGGGGTTCAACACTGAAGCTTTCTTT.